The 10 T cell receptor beta chains in this list originate from one sample, sequenced in a study of STAT3 mutations in large granular lymphocyte leukemia. Broader study findings: Every T-cell large granular lymphocyte leukemia patient had at least one immunodominant TCR beta clonotype.

Clones were read by immunoSEQ multiplex PCR, and TCRdb kept only the in-frame ones, dropping some. The table includes approximately 5,700 clones, around 94% detected once. No antigen has been identified for these receptors. Sample: peripheral blood mononuclear cells. These receptors all stem from a man in his sixties with T-cell large granular lymphocyte leukemia. Some clones in this sample may be carry-over from other donors' samples.

The chain links TRBV9 to TRBJ2-5, with 11 bases that match TRBD2. J was trimmed by 4 bases and V by 4 bases; bases with no gene match: 6. Germline V gene lookup returns CDR1 SGDLS and CDR2 YYNGEE. This CDR3 spans 15 amino acids. The CDR3 nucleotides are TGTGCCAGCAGCAGGGGACTAGCGGATTTAGAGACCCAGTACTTC. Translated: CASSRGLADLETQYF.

The V gene is TRBV30, the J gene TRBJ1-1, with no clear D. The CDR3 loop spans 11 amino acids. From germline, CDR1 is GTSNPN and CDR2 SVGIG (reference sequence). Trimming pared 2 bases from V and 11 bases from J, leaving 12 bases between. Here the CDR3 reads CAWSSSLGAFF. In nucleotides, the CDR3 is TGTGCCTGGAGTTCAAGCTTAGGGGCTTTCTTT.

The chain recombines TRBV4-1 with TRBJ2-7; 7 positions agree with TRBD1. The CDR3 is 16 residues long. Germline CDR1 is MGHRA and CDR2 is YSYEKL. Trimming at V came to 0 bases and at J to 3 bases, leaving 8 bases not matched to a gene. The CDR3 is CASSQDGGQRGYEQYF. The CDR3 nucleotides are TGCGCCAGCAGCCAAGATGGGGGACAGCGAGGCTACGAGCAGTACTTC.

The J gene is TRBJ2-7, the V gene TRBV29-1; D is uncertain. CDR1 is SQVTM, CDR2 ANQGSEA, per germline. The CDR3 has 11 amino acids. V dropped 1 base and J dropped 0 bases, with 1 base sitting between them. As DNA, the CDR3 is TGCAGCGTTGAAGGCTCCTACGAGCAGTACTTC. Protein: CSVEGSYEQYF.

This chain uses TRBV7-2 with TRBJ2-5, with a possible D match to TRBD2 (6 bases). The V end lost 1 base, the J end lost 2 bases, and 11 bases lay between the germline ends. In germline, CDR1 is SGHTA, CDR2 FQGNSA. CDR3 length: 15 residues. CDR3 region: CASSLVSGLQETQYF. CDR3 DNA: TGTGCCAGCAGCTTAGTGTCGGGACTGCAAGAGACCCAGTACTTC.

The chain joins TRBV5-1 to TRBJ1-2, with no clear D. The CDR3 is 14 residues long. Looked up from germline, CDR1 is SGHRS and CDR2 is YFSETQ. Trimming shortened V by 4 bases and J by 5 bases, and 15 bases separated the two germline ends. The CDR3 loop reads CASSNERVEYGYTF. The CDR3 DNA reads TGCGCCAGCAGCAACGAGAGGGTTGAGTATGGCTACACCTTC.

The CDR3: CSVRDRGGYTF. The CDR3 DNA sequence: TGCAGCGTGCGGGACAGGGGAGGCTACACCTTC. The chain has TRBV29-1 and TRBJ1-2, with 10 positions matching TRBD1. CDR1 is SQVTM, CDR2 ANQGSEA, per germline. V shed 6 bases and J 8 bases; nucleotides not matched to a gene: 3. The CDR3 totals 11 residues.

This chain uses TRBV30 with TRBJ1-2; the D is unclear. The CDR3 runs 20 residues. V lost 0 bases and J 2 bases, leaving 28 bases between the germline ends. CDR1 and CDR2 from the germline V gene are GTSNPN and SVGIG (reference sequence). The DNA of the CDR3 is TGTGCCTGGAGTGTAGAACTGGGATTGAACATGGCACAAGTAAACTATGGCTACACCTTC. The encoded protein is CAWSVELGLNMAQVNYGYTF.

The chain has TRBV27 and TRBJ1-5; possible D gene TRBD1, 6 bases. This CDR3 spans 15 amino acids. Germline V gene sequence: CDR1 MNHEY, CDR2 SMNVEV (reference sequence). V gave up 2 bases and J gave up 1 base, with 9 bases separating them. In nucleotides, the CDR3 is TGTGCCAGCAGTTTACGGGGGGCAAGCAATCAGCCCCAGCATTTT. Translated: CASSLRGASNQPQHF.

The chain employs TRBV18 and TRBJ2-1; no firm D call. The CDR3 runs to 13 residues. Trimming stripped 2 bases from V and 4 bases from J, with 6 bases between. Germline V CDR1 and CDR2: KGHSH, LQKENI. CDR3 region: CASSPARYNEQFF. The CDR3 DNA sequence: TGTGCCAGCTCACCAGCCAGGTACAATGAGCAGTTCTTC.